This T cell receptor beta chain was captured in a study of blood T cell repertoires in COVID-19. Study-level background: The cDNA or gDNA used as material had been derived from T cells, B-cell-depleted T cells, or PBMCs.

Germline V gene lookup returns CDR1 SGHRS and CDR2 YFSETQ. The CDR3 sequence is 14 residues long. The V and J ends lost 7 bases and 3 bases respectively, with 16 bases between them. Original processing notes: Amplification of reference gene primers provided the estimated nucleated cell counts. Repertoires were generated with immunoSEQ multiplex PCR, while TCRdb's copy carries only in-frame clones and drops some. Clone size and the V and J calls come from that table; the DNA yielded D and trimming. Among over 200,000 clones listed, approximately 86% were seen once. The J gene is TRBJ2-5, the V gene TRBV5-1, with a tentative D call TRBD2 (7 bases). Input material: peripheral blood. The receptor was isolated from a middle-aged man with acute or convalescent COVID-19. This chain's CDR3 is CASAVGRGEETQYF. The CDR3 DNA reads TGCGCCAGCGCCGTTGGGAGGGGGGAAGAGACCCAGTACTTC.